Sequencing of this T cell receptor (beta chain) was carried out in a study of cytomegalovirus exposure and HLA in healthy donors. About the research overall: An earlier analysis identified approximately 120 million unique TCR beta sequences in 150 million to 200 million T cells. Broader study findings: Sequence variants that were highly shared formed a cluster that was likely a sequencing artifact. Several of the most significant clusters appeared, in a later analysis, to be linked to common viral pathogens. As was reported, the HLA-A and HLA-B alleles of most subjects were accurately predicted from TCR beta sequences.

Researchers ran the PCR with 60 Vbeta and 13 Jbeta primers. The repertoire was sequenced with immunoSEQ multiplex PCR; TCRdb's copy has only in-frame clones and lacks some. The sample holds about 85,000 clones, around 80% seen once. The CDR3 contains 14 residues. The germline gives CDR1 SEHNR, CDR2 FQNEAQ (reference sequence). The germline V and J ends were trimmed by 4 bases and 8 bases, with 17 bases remaining between them. This clone was seen just once. The antigen remains unidentified. J is TRBJ1-2 and V is TRBV7-9; D might be TRBD1 (6 bases). The receptor was isolated from a man between 45 and 60 years old in good health and CMV-seropositive. The specimen sequenced was PBMCs. Here the CDR3 reads CASSSANRVWGYTF. In DNA, the CDR3 is TGTGCCAGCAGCTCAGCAAACAGGGTCTGGGGCTACACCTTC.